This TCR beta chain was observed in a study of cytomegalovirus exposure and HLA in healthy donors (TCRdb year 2017). For the wider study: According to an earlier analysis of several hundred of the donors, about 179 million T cells yielded over 100 million unique TCR beta sequences and approximately 300 Gb of sequence data. About five DR-DQ haplotypes were handled as single units for association and clustering, since linkage in the cohort was strong. To decide whether each TCR beta V gene segment behaved as functional or pseudogenic, an earlier analysis of over 500 of the donors relied on high-throughput TCR beta sequencing. The genetic ancestry cluster associated with self-reported Caucasian donors included about four fifths of the roughly 360 genotyped donors. A later analysis re-analyzed previously published TCR beta repertoires from approximately 700 donors and added high-resolution HLA genotyping to study TCR occurrence patterns. An early release that covered more than 550 HLA-typed donors contained approximately 300 gigabases of sequencing data and about 84 million unique TCR sequences. Both class I and class II loci were covered by HLA typing, at four-digit resolution. The study combined high-throughput TCR immunosequencing, statistical association of individual TCRs with disease status, and machine learning to predict cytomegalovirus infection status. Typing coverage differed by locus: A, B, C, DRB1 and DQB1 were typed in roughly 620-640 donors, DQA1 in about 500, DPA1 in roughly 590, and DPB1 in 472. On average, roughly 240,000 unique TCR beta nucleotide sequences were sequenced per donor among some 420 genotyped donors of the cohort, with 15% to 20% of those sequences being non-productive. All discovery cohort repertoires had been generated on a single sequencing platform. Donor age, sex, ethnicity and CMV serostatus were compiled alongside the repertoire data. Genome-wide SNP genotypes for about 65% of the 666 donors were used in a later genetic analysis, which treated that subset as a discovery cohort. Rather than using new phenotypic data, the later analysis identified candidate immune exposures from TCR beta sequences and from how often those sequences occurred across donors. The aim of the study was to test whether cataloging public T cell receptors could identify signatures of past pathogen exposure. The study used immunosequencing to profile the T cell repertoires of 670 or so subjects and linked those repertoires to cytomegalovirus serostatus. Besides the first cohort of some 670 subjects, a separate validation cohort made up of around 120 different subjects was used.

The cohort consisted of 666 healthy bone marrow donors. Cohort members were all nominally healthy when sampled, although unrecorded immune exposures were likely present. The donor tested CMV seropositive and was one of the 289 seropositive cohort members. A peripheral blood sample was provided by each donor, and peripheral blood mononuclear cells were used for TCR beta sequencing. The Qiagen DNeasy Blood Extraction Kit was used to extract genomic DNA from the blood cell samples. On the study overall, not on this receptor specifically: A cluster of highly shared sequence variants was judged likely to be a technical artifact of the sequencing pipeline. Cytomegalovirus status was reported to be diagnosed by the classifier with high specificity and sensitivity in both the original and validation cohorts. While some public TCRs were present in many individuals, most TCR sequences turned up only very rarely across donors. A further reported finding was that TCR beta sequences accurately predicted the HLA-A and HLA-B alleles for most subjects in the first cohort. The study gave a list of about 160 TCR beta chains associated with cytomegalovirus. The only immune exposure information available for the cohort was CMV serostatus. Presence/absence analyses assumed roughly uniform sequencing depth across donors, an assumption that may not hold. According to a later analysis, most CMV-associated TCR beta chains appeared to be HLA-restricted, and the HLA associations seemed to be driven largely by CMV exposure. In a later genetic analysis, a missense DCLRE1C variant was associated with V-gene and J-gene trimming of TCR beta chains, and the association was replicated in an independent cohort. According to the authors, the approach could potentially be generalized to other disease states and immunological phenotypes. A later genetic analysis reported fewer N-insertions in productive TCRs among donors in an Asian-associated ancestry cluster than the roughly 620-donor mean. A later analysis found that TCR association rates varied across HLA loci, with DRB1 alleles showing the most associated TCRs and HLA-C alleles the fewest. In a later analysis, around 15,000 TCR beta sequences were associated with specific HLA alleles at a false discovery rate of 0.05. Because the 87-base-pair reads could not distinguish some IMGT-functional V segments, including TRBV6-2 and TRBV6-3, those segments were excluded. Broadly in line with IMGT annotations, most TCR beta V segments showed up in productive rearrangements about 87% or about 30% of the time in an earlier analysis of approximately 600 of the donors. According to a later analysis, parvovirus B19, influenza, CMV and Epstein-Barr virus appeared linked to several top co-occurrence clusters. A few of the identified cytomegalovirus-associated TCR beta chains were confirmed in vitro to be specific for cytomegalovirus antigens. Compared with equally common non-associated chains, HLA-associated TCR beta chains in a later analysis were more clonally expanded and had lower generation probabilities. Assigning TCR associations to individual alleles was difficult when HLA alleles, especially DR and DQ, strongly co-occurred. Linkage disequilibrium might explain the correlated functional status among segregating V segments, but an unknown experimental factor could not be excluded. Because HLA typing was unavailable for some donors at each locus, only the typed subset was used in association tests. Around 16 rarely observed V segments, including chromosome 9 orphons, were excluded from the earlier analysis of approximately 500 of the donors because counts were too low. The cohort was sequenced for TCR beta chains only, and without alpha or paired-chain data the features that could be detected were limited.

Trimming at the junction amounts to 2 bases on V and 8 bases on J, and the germline ends lie 18 bases apart. According to the germline V gene (reference sequence), CDR1 reads MNHEY and CDR2 reads SMNVEV. The CDR3 goes from the cysteine to the phenylalanine over 15 residues. Only CDR3 DNA is held: 45 bases, read in frame from base 1. Libraries were built with the immunoSEQ multiplex PCR assay. For the multiplex PCR, a mixture combining 60 forward primers for TCR Vbeta segments and 13 reverse primers for TCR Jbeta segments was used. A multiplex PCR assay on genomic DNA amplified the CDR3 region of rearranged TCR beta genes. The amplified TCR beta libraries were sequenced on the Illumina HiSeq System as 87-base-pair reads. Per the original workflow: In a later analysis, roughly 80 million unique TCR beta chains were counted across the approximately 640 repertoires, and roughly 11 million of these chains were shared by at least two donors. A nearest-neighbor algorithm error-corrected the raw reads and collapsed the reads into unique sequences, merging closely related sequences to remove PCR and sequencing errors. V, D and J gene segments were assigned by aligning CDR3 sequences to IMGT reference sequences. For a sequence to be retained, at least a six-nucleotide match to both a V gene segment and a J gene segment was required. A rearrangement counted as productive if the CDR3 had no stop codons and remained in frame with V and J, and every other rearrangement counted as non-productive. Following IMGT convention, CDR3 was defined as the stretch from the second conserved V-encoded cysteine up to the conserved J-encoded phenylalanine. The earlier analysis of about 530 of the donors excluded any sequence lacking an unambiguous match to a single V gene segment. An earlier analysis of fewer than 650 of the donors classified V segments as functional when productive rearrangements were above 56.7% and as segregating when the standard deviation between donors was above 5%. To diagnose cytomegalovirus status from the catalog of TCR beta chain sequences, a statistical classification framework was built. V and J gene assignment, in a later analysis, came from comparing TCR nucleotide sequences with IMGT/GENE-DB human TR gene sequences. A later analysis assigned CDR3 sequences and most-parsimonious VDJ recombination scenarios with the TCRdist pipeline. A later analysis defined each TCR beta chain by its CDR3 amino acid sequence plus V-gene family, and excluded reads lacking a unique V-gene family. To address suspected cross-contamination and a sequencing artifact, a later analysis removed a few hundred highly shared, low-generation-probability nucleotide sequences. A later analysis calculated a clonal expansion index for each public chain from normalized within-repertoire ranks of inferred template counts. A later analysis computed generation probabilities with a VDJ recombination model fitted to out-of-frame rearrangements, and checked the results against IGoR. A later analysis scored TCR-TCR, TCR-HLA and TCR-CMV co-occurrence with hypergeometric tests, applying a repertoire-size bias correction to TCR pairs. In a later analysis, false discovery rates were estimated by permuting HLA or CMV assignments 20 times. In a later analysis, co-occurring TCRs were grouped with DBSCAN, and TCRdist sequence similarity was added when clustering was performed within HLA-allele-positive subsets. Repertoires with fewer than 30,000 or more than 120,000 public chains were left out of co-occurrence clustering, as were about 5 repertoires with anomalous nucleotide sharing. TCRdb obtained this table from immuneACCESS and retained in-frame rearrangements with V and J assigned. These tables miss some clones; where compared with another copy, unresolved V genes account for less than half of the shortfall, and the remainder is unexplained. From that table come the V and J calls and clone size; the DNA was used to work out D and trimming. The sample has approximately 150,000 clones on record, just under 85% of them singletons. Roughly 5% of the sample goes to the ten largest clones.

Points on this clone: What antigen it recognizes has not been identified. The sample holds no much larger clone one base away, and base qualities are not on file.

The TCR sequence derives from a girl under 18 in good health and CMV-seropositive. In this chain, TRBV27 is recombined with TRBJ1-2; possibly the D gene is TRBD1, per 5 matching bases. Sequenced: PBMCs. This receptor has the CDR3 CASSLSGGALSGYTF. The DNA sequence is TGTGCCAGCAGTTTAAGTGGAGGGGCGTTATCGGGCTACACCTTC.